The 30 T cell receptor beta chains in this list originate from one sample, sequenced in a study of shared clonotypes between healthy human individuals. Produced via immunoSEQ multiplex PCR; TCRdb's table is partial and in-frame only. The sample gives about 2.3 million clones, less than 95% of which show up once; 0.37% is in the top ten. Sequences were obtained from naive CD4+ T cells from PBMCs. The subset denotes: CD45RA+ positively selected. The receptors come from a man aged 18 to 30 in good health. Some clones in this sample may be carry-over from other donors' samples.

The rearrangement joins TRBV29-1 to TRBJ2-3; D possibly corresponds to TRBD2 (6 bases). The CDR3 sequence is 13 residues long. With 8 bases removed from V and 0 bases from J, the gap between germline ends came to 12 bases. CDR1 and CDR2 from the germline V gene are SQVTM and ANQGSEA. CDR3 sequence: CSTLAVSTDTQYF. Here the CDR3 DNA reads TGCAGCACCTTAGCGGTTAGCACAGATACGCAGTATTTT.

CDR3 region: CASSIGGLYNEQFF. The DNA for the CDR3 is TGTGCCAGTAGTATCGGCGGACTCTACAATGAGCAGTTCTTC. The chain recombines TRBV19 with TRBJ2-1; tentative D call: TRBD2 (5 bases). CDR3 length: 14 amino acids. V was trimmed by 3 bases and J by 3 bases, leaving 9 bases between them. Germline V gene lookup returns CDR1 LNHDA and CDR2 SQIVND (reference sequence).

The CDR3 DNA sequence: TGTGCTAGTCTGGGGAGCACAGATACGCAGTATTTT. Protein sequence: CASLGSTDTQYF. The chain combines TRBV12-5 with TRBJ2-3; the D is unclear. Trimming took off 8 bases at V and 0 bases at J, with 6 bases between the two ends. This CDR3 contains 12 residues. CDR1 LGHNT and CDR2 FRNRAP come from the germline V gene.

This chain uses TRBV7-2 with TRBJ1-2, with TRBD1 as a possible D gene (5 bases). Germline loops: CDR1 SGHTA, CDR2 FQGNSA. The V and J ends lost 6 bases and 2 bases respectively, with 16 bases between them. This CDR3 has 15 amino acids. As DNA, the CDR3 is TGTGCCAGCAGTCCGGCGGGGGGGTTGAACTATGGCTACACCTTC. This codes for CASSPAGGLNYGYTF.

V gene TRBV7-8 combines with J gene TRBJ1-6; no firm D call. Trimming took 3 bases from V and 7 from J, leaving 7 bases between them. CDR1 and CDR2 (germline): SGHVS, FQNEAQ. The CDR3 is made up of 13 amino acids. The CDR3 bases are TGTGCCAGCAGCTTTTCCGGGAATTCACCCCTCCACTTT. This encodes CASSFSGNSPLHF.

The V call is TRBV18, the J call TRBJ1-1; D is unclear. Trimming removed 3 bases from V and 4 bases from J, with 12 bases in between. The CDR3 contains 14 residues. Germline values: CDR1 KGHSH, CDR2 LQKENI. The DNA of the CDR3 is TGTGCCAGCTCACCCATCTTGAGGGCCACTGAAGCTTTCTTT. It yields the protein CASSPILRATEAFF.

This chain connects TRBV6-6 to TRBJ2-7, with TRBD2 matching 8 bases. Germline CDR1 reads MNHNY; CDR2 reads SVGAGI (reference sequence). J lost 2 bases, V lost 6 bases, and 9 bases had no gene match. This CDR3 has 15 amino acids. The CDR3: CASRPTSGNTYEQYF. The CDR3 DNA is TGTGCCAGCAGGCCCACTAGCGGAAACACCTACGAGCAGTACTTC.

CDR3 amino acids: CASSLGGGKSDTQYF. CDR3 nucleotides: TGTGCCAGCAGCTTAGGCGGCGGAAAGTCAGATACGCAGTATTTT. The V and J genes are TRBV7-3 and TRBJ2-3, with unresolved D. V was cut by 2 bases and J by 4 bases, with 13 bases left in between. CDR3 length: 15 residues. Germline lookup yields CDR1 SGHTA and CDR2 FQGTGA.

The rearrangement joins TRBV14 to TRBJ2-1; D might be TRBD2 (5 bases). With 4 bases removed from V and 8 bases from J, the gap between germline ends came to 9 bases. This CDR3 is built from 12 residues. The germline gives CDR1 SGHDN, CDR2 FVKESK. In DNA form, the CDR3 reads TGTGCCAGCAGCCCTAGCAGGTATGAGCAGTTCTTC. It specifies CASSPSRYEQFF.

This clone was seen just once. The CDR3 DNA follows: TGTGCCAGCAGTCGCCCGGGGGGTTTTGGCCAGCCCCAGCATTTT. This gives the protein CASSRPGGFGQPQHF. The J gene is TRBJ1-5, the V gene TRBV2, with a tentative D call TRBD1 (5 bases). The V gene lost 5 bases and the J gene lost 7 bases, with 18 bases spanning the gap. Germline V gene sequence: CDR1 SNHLY, CDR2 FYNNEI. There are 15 residues in the CDR3. The variable domain in full, with the rest retrieved from reference TRBV2 and TRBJ1-5, is EPEVTQTPSHQVTQMGQEVILRCVPISNHLYFYWYRQILGQKVEFLVSFYNNEISEKSEIFDDQFSVERPDGSNFTLKIRSTKLEDSAMYFCASSRPGGFGQPQHFGDGTRLSIL.

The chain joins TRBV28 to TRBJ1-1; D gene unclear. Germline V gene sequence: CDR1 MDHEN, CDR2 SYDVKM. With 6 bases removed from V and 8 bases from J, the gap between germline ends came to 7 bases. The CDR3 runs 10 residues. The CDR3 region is CASRSGEAFF. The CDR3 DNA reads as TGTGCCAGCAGGTCGGGCGAAGCTTTCTTT. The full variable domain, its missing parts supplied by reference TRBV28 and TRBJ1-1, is DVKVTQSSRYLVKRTGEKVFLECVQDMDHENMFWYRQDPGLGLRLIYFSYDVKMKEKGDIPEGYSVSREKKERFSLILESASTNQTSMYLCASRSGEAFFGQGTRLTVV.

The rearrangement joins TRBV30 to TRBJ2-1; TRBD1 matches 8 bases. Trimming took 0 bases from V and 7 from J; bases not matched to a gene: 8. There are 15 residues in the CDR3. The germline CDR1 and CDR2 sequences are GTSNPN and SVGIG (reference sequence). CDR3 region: CAWSVGQGLVNEQFF. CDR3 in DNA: TGTGCCTGGAGTGTTGGACAGGGTTTAGTTAATGAGCAGTTCTTC.

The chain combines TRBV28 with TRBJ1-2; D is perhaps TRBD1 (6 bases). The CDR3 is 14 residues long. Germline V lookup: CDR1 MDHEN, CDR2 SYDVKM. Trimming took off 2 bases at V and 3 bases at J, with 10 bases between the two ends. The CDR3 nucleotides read TGTGCCAGCAGTTTACCGGGGGCCTACTATGGCTACACCTTC. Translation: CASSLPGAYYGYTF.

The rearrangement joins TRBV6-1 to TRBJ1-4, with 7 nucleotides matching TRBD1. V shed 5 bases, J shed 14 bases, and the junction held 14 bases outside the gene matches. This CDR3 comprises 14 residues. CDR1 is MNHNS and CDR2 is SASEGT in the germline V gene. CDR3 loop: CASSSTPGTVSLFF. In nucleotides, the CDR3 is TGTGCCAGCAGTTCAACCCCCGGGACAGTATCCCTGTTTTTT.

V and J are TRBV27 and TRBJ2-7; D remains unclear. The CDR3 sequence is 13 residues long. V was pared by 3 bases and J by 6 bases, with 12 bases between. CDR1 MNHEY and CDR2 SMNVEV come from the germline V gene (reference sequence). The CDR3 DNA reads TGTGCCAGCAGTTTCGAAGGGTCGTCCGAGCAGTACTTC. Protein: CASSFEGSSEQYF.

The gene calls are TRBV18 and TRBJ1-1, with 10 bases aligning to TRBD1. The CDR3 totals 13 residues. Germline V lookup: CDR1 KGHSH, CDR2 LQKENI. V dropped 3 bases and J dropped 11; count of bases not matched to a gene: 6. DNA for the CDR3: TGTGCCAGCTCACCCGACAGGGGGCCCGTGGCTTTCTTT. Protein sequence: CASSPDRGPVAFF.

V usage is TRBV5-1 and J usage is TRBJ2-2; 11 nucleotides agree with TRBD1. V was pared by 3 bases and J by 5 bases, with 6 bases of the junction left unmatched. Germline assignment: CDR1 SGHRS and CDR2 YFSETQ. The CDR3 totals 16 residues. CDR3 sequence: CASSYGQGAGTGELFF. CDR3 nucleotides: TGCGCCAGCAGCTATGGACAGGGGGCTGGTACCGGGGAGCTGTTTTTT.

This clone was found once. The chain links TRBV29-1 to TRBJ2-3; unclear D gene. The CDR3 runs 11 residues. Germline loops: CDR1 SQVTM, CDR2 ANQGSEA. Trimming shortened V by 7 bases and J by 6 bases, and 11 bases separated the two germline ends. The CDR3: CSEKRSDTQYF. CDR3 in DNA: TGCAGCGAAAAAAGATCCGATACGCAGTATTTT.

This CDR3 is CASSLDLALGAGANVLTF. For the CDR3, the DNA is TGTGCCAGCAGCTTAGATTTGGCATTGGGGGCTGGGGCCAACGTCCTGACTTTC. The genes are TRBV7-9 and TRBJ2-6, with D perhaps given as TRBD1 or TRBD2 (5 bases each). From germline, CDR1 is SEHNR and CDR2 FQNEAQ (reference sequence). V lost 1 base and J 2 bases, leaving 15 bases between the germline ends. The CDR3 runs to 18 residues.

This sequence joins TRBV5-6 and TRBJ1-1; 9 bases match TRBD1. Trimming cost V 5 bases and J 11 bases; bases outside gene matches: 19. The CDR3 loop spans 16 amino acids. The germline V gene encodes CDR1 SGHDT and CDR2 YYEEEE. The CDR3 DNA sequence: TGTGCCAGCAGAAACCTACAGGGGGCCGGGTCTGGAAGGGCTTTCTTT. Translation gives CASRNLQGAGSGRAFF.

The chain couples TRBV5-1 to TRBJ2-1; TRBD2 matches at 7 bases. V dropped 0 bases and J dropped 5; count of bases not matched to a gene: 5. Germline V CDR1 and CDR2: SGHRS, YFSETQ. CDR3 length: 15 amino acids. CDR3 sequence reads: CASSLVGGSNNEQFF. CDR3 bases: TGCGCCAGCAGCTTGGTTGGCGGGAGCAACAATGAGCAGTTCTTC.

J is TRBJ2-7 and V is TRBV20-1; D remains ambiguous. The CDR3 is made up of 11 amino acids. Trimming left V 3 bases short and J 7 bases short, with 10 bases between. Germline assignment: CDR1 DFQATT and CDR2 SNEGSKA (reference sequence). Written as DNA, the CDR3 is TGCAGTGCTAGTGACACGCGGGAGCAGTACTTC. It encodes CSASDTREQYF.

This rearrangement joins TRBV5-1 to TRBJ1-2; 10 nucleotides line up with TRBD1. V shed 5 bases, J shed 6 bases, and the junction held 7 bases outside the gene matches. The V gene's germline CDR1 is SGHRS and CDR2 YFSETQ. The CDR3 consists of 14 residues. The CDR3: CASRRGTGDNGYTF. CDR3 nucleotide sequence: TGCGCCAGCAGACGCGGGACAGGGGATAATGGCTACACCTTC. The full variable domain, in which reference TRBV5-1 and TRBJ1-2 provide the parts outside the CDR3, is KAGVTQTPRYLIKTRGQQVTLSCSPISGHRSVSWYQQTPGQGLQFLFEYFSETQRNKGNFPGRFSGRQFSNSRSEMNVSTLELGDSALYLCASRRGTGDNGYTFGSGTRLTVV.

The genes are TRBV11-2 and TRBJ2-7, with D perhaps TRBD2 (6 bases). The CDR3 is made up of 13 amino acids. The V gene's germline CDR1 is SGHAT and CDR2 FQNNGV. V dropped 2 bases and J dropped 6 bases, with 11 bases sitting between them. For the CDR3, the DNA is TGTGCCAGCAGCTTATTGGCCGGGGGCGAGCAGTACTTC. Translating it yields CASSLLAGGEQYF.

The CDR3 spells CASSRTEQHEQFF. The CDR3 DNA follows: TGTGCCAGCAGCCGCACGGAACAGCATGAGCAGTTCTTC. This chain connects TRBV7-3 to TRBJ2-1; D call uncertain. The germline V gene encodes CDR1 SGHTA and CDR2 FQGTGA. This CDR3 has 13 residues. Trimming removed 5 bases from V and 8 bases from J, with 13 bases in between.

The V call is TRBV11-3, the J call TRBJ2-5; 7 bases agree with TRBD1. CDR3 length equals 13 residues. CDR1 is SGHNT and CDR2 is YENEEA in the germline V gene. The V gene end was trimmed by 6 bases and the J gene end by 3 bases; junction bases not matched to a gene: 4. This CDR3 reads CASSYGQEETQYF. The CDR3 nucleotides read TGTGCCAGCAGTTACGGACAGGAAGAGACCCAGTACTTC.

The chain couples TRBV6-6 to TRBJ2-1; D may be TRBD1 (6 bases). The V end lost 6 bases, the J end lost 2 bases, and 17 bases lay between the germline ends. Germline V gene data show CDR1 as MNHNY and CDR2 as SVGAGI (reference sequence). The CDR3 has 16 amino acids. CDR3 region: CASRSPGQTTYNEQFF. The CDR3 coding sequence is TGTGCCAGCAGATCACCGGGACAAACAACCTACAATGAGCAGTTCTTC.

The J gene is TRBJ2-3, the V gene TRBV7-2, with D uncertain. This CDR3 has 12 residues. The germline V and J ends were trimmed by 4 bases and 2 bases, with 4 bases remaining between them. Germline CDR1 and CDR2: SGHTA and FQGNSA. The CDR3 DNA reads TGTGCCAGCAGCTCCATCACAGATACGCAGTATTTT. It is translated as CASSSITDTQYF.

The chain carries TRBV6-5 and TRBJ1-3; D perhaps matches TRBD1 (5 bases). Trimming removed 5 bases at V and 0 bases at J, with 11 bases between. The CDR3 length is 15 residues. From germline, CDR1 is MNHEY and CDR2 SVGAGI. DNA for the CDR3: TGTGCCAGCAGTAGGGACCGATTCTCTGGAAACACCATATATTTT. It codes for CASSRDRFSGNTIYF.

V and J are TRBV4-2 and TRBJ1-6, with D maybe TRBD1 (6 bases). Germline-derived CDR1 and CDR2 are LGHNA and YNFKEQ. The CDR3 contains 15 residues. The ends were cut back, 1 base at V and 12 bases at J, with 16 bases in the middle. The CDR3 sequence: CASSQGTRQAVPLHF. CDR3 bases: TGTGCCAGCAGCCAAGGGACTAGACAGGCGGTACCCCTCCACTTT.